Described below is a single TCR beta chain sequence and its context. The data belong to a study of blood T cell repertoires in COVID-19. Study background: PBMCs, B-cell-depleted T cells, or T cells were the source of the cDNA or gDNA that made up the material.

In the original processing: Reference gene primers were amplified, and this amplification served to estimate nucleated cell counts. Assay: immunoSEQ multiplex PCR; the TCRdb copy retains only in-frame clones and omits some. The DNA gave D and trimming, while V, J and clone size come from that table. Of 250,000 or so clones in the sample, 70% to 90% are singletons; the top ten hold 5% to 8%. V was cut by 1 base and J by 6 bases, with 7 bases left in between. Germline V CDR1 and CDR2: SGHAT, FQDESV (reference sequence). The CDR3 is made up of 12 amino acids. Sequencing was performed on peripheral blood. The chain has TRBV11-1 and TRBJ2-7; D possibly corresponds to TRBD2 (5 bases). The TCR comes from a woman aged 55 to 70 with active or convalescent COVID-19. CDR3 in amino acids: CASSLDGVEQYV. The CDR3 DNA reads as TGTGCCAGCAGCTTAGACGGGGTCGAGCAGTACGTC.